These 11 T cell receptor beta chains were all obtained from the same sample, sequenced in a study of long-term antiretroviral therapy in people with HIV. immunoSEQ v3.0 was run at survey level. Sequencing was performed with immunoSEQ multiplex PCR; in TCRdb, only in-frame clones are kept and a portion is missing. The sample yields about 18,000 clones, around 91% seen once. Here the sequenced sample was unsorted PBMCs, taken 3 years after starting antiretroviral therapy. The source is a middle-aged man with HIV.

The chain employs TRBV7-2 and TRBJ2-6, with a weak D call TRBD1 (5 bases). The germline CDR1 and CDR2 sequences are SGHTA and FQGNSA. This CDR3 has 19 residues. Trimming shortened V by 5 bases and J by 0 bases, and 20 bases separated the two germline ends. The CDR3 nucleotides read TGTGCCAGCAGCCTCCGACAGCTACACCTGTACTCTGGGGCCAACGTCCTGACTTTC. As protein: CASSLRQLHLYSGANVLTF.

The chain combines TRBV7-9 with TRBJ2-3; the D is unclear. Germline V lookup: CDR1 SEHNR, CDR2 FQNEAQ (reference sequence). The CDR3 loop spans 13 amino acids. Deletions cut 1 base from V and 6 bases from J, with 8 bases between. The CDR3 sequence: CASSLGGSDTQYF. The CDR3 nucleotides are TGTGCCAGCAGCTTAGGTGGGTCGGATACGCAGTATTTT. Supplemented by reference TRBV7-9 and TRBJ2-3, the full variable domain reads DTGVSQNPRHKITKRGQNVTFRCDPISEHNRLYWYRQTLGQGPEFLTYFQNEAQLEKSRLLSDRFSAERPKGSFSTLEIQRTEQGDSAMYLCASSLGGSDTQYFGPGTRLTVL.

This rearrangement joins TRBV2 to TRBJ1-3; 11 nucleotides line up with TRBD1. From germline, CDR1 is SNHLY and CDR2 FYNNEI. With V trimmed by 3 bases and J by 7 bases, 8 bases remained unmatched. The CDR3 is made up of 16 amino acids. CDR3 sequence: CASSDGPGQGDNTIYF. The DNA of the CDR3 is TGTGCCAGCAGTGACGGTCCGGGACAGGGGGACAACACCATATATTTT.

CDR3: CASSQDDGNTEAFF. In DNA, the CDR3 is TGCGCCAGCAGCCAGGATGACGGGAACACTGAAGCTTTCTTT. The chain uses TRBV4-1 and TRBJ1-1; D ambiguous. Trimming took 3 bases from V and 1 from J, leaving 9 bases between them. This CDR3 spans 14 amino acids. Germline V gene sequence: CDR1 MGHRA, CDR2 YSYEKL.

The CDR3 loop is CASSQSAGTANTGELFF. The CDR3 bases are TGCGCCAGCAGTCAATCCGCCGGGACGGCGAACACCGGGGAGCTGTTTTTT. The chain employs TRBV23-1 and TRBJ2-2, with D perhaps matching TRBD1 or TRBD2 (5 bases each). TRBV23-1 is recorded as an ORF, its role being uncertain. The CDR3 extends over 17 amino acids. With 0 bases removed from V and 0 bases from J, the gap between germline ends came to 11 bases.

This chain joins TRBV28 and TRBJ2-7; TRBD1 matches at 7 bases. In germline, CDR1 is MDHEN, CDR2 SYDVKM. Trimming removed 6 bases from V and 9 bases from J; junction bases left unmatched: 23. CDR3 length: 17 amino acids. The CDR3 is CASSLTGATGSYEGQYF. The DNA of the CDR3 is TGTGCCAGCAGCCTTACAGGGGCGACGGGATCCTACGAAGGGCAGTACTTC.

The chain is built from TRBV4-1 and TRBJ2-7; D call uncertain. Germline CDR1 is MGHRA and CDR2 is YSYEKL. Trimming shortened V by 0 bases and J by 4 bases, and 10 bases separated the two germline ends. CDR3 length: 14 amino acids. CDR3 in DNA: TGCGCCAGCAGCCAAGATGACCAGGAATACGAGCAGTACTTC. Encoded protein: CASSQDDQEYEQYF.

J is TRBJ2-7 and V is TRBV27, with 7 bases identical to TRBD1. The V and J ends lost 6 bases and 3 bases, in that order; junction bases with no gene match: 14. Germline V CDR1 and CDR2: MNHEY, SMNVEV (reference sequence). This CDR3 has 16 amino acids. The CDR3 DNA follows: TGTGCCAGCAGCCCTACCCCTTTAACAGGGGACTACGAGCAGTACTTC. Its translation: CASSPTPLTGDYEQYF.

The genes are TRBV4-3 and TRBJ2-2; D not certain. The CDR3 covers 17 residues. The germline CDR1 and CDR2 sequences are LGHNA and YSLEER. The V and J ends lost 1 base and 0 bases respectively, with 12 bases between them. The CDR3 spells CASSQGSDMTNTGELFF. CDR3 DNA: TGCGCCAGCAGCCAAGGTTCAGACATGACGAACACCGGGGAGCTGTTTTTT.

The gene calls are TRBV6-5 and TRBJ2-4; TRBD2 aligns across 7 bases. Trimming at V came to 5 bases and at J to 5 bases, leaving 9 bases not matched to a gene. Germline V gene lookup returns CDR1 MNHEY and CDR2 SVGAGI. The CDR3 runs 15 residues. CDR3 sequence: CASSRWGGQENIQYF. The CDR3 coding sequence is TGTGCCAGCAGTCGATGGGGGGGTCAGGAAAACATTCAGTACTTC.

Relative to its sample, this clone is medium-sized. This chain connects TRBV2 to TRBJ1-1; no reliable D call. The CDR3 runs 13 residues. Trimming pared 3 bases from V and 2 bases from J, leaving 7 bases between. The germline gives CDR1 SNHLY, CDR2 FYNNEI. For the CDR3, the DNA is TGTGCCAGCAGTGATTGGGGAAACACTGAAGCTTTCTTT. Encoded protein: CASSDWGNTEAFF.